This is a list of T cell receptor beta chains from one sample in a study of metastatic and nonmetastatic thyroid tumors. TCRdb re-called clones via MiXCR from the PCR reads. This sample has about 38,000 clones, with around half found just once. The sample consisted of tumor tissue. Source of these receptors: a male donor with papillary thyroid cancer or a benign thyroid nodule (not recorded which). Some clones in this sample may be carry-over from other donors' samples. Both conserved end residues are part of each CDR3. A D gene is named only where the DNA matches it firmly. Clone size is shown for a subset of rows, as once, few, many or a class of expanded clone.

>TRBJ2-7|NA|NA|TRBV19
CASSRTGTTATYEQYF
TGTGCCAGTAGTAGAACCGGGACAACCGCAACCTACGAGCAGTACTTC
>TRBJ2-3|NA|NA|TRBV13
CASSSGGTARASDTQYF
TGTGCCAGCAGCTCCGGCGGGACAGCCCGGGCCTCAGATACGCAGTATTTT
>TRBJ2-2|NA|TRBD2|TRBV12-3/TRBV12-4
CASSWTSWGNTGELFF
TGTGCCAGCAGTTGGACTAGCTGGGGAAACACCGGGGAGCTGTTTTTT
>TRBJ2-7|NA|TRBD1|TRBV19
CASRTQDRGRYEQYF
TGTGCCAGTAGGACCCAGGACAGGGGGAGGTACGAGCAGTACTTC
>TRBJ1-2|few|NA|TRBV30
CAWSRGNYGYTF
TGTGCCTGGAGCCGGGGGAACTATGGCTACACCTTC
>TRBJ1-4|NA|NA|TRBV18
CASSPDRTNEKLFF
TGTGCCAGCTCACCCGACCGAACTAATGAAAAACTGTTTTTT
>TRBJ2-7|NA|NA|TRBV11-2
CASSLVAGETYEQYF
TGTGCCAGCAGCTTAGTGGCAGGGGAGACCTACGAGCAGTACTTC
>TRBJ2-1|few|NA|TRBV28
CASSLGREQFF
TGTGCCAGCAGTTTGGGGCGAGAGCAGTTCTTC
>TRBJ1-5|NA|TRBD1|TRBV5-1
CASSPGTANQPQHF
TGCGCCAGCAGCCCCGGGACAGCTAATCAGCCCCAGCATTTT
>TRBJ1-2|NA|NA|TRBV6-2/TRBV6-3
CASSLTLGYVYTF
TGTGCCAGCAGTTTAACATTGGGCTATGTCTACACCTTC
>TRBJ1-5|NA|NA|TRBV5-1
CASSLEGGNQPQHF
TGCGCCAGCAGCTTGGAAGGGGGAAATCAGCCCCAGCATTTT
>TRBJ1-5|NA|NA|TRBV19
CASSMGWRQPQHF
TGTGCCAGTAGTATGGGATGGCGGCAGCCCCAGCATTTT
>TRBJ2-7|NA|TRBD2|TRBV5-1
CASSVDGGSSYEQYF
TGCGCCAGCAGCGTAGATGGCGGGAGCTCCTACGAGCAGTACTTC
>TRBJ2-1|NA|NA|TRBV30
CAWAYERDEQFF
TGTGCCTGGGCCTACGAGAGGGATGAGCAGTTCTTC
>TRBJ1-1|NA|NA|TRBV18
CASSRMDTEAFF
TGTGCCAGCTCACGGATGGACACTGAAGCTTTCTTT
>TRBJ2-6|NA|NA|TRBV7-9
CASSLLVSGANVLTF
TGTGCCAGCAGCTTATTAGTTTCTGGGGCCAACGTCCTGACTTTC
>TRBJ2-1|NA|TRBD1|TRBV20-1
CSASRRTGIYEQFF
TGCAGTGCTAGCCGCAGGACAGGGATCTATGAGCAGTTCTTC
>TRBJ2-3|NA|NA|TRBV4-1
CASTRTVKSTDTQYF
TGCGCCAGCACCCGGACAGTAAAGAGCACAGATACGCAGTATTTT
>TRBJ1-2|NA|NA|TRBV3-1
CASSPHRDPNYGYTF
TGTGCCAGCAGCCCGCACAGGGATCCTAACTATGGCTACACCTTC
>TRBJ1-2|NA|NA|TRBV27
CASSSVREFVYTF
TGTGCCAGCAGTTCGGTCAGGGAGTTTGTCTACACCTTC
>TRBJ2-7|NA|NA|TRBV11-2
CASSEDSEQYF
TGTGCCAGCAGCGAGGACAGTGAGCAGTACTTC
>TRBJ2-3|NA|NA|TRBV20-1
CSAMRGLNTDTQYF
TGCAGTGCTATGCGAGGACTGAACACAGATACGCAGTATTTT
>TRBJ2-1|once|NA|TRBV11-2
CASSRGSSSYNEQFF
TGTGCCAGCAGCCGTGGATCGAGCTCCTACAATGAGCAGTTCTTC
>TRBJ2-3|NA|NA|TRBV6-4
CASSDRGTDTQYF
TGTGCCAGCAGCGACAGAGGCACAGATACGCAGTATTTT
>TRBJ2-7|few|NA|TRBV30
CAWRGVAVEQYF
TGTGCCTGGAGGGGAGTAGCGGTCGAGCAGTACTTC
>TRBJ1-2|NA|TRBD1|TRBV5-1
CASSSLTGGYGYTF
TGCGCCAGCAGCTCATTGACAGGGGGTTATGGCTACACCTTC
>TRBJ2-7|NA|NA|TRBV18
CASSPPKPPYEQYF
TGTGCCAGCTCACCCCCTAAACCACCCTACGAGCAGTACTTC
>TRBJ1-1|NA|NA|TRBV19
CAWNTGTSVEAFF
TGTGCCTGGAATACCGGGACCTCGGTTGAAGCTTTCTTT
>TRBJ2-7|few|TRBD1|TRBV20-1
CSAEDRGQYEQYF
TGCAGTGCCGAAGACAGGGGGCAATACGAGCAGTACTTC
>TRBJ2-6|NA|NA|TRBV7-8
CASSSADDGANVLTF
TGTGCCAGCAGCTCGGCGGACGACGGGGCCAACGTCCTGACTTTC
>TRBJ2-2|NA|NA|TRBV5-1
CASTGALNTGELFF
TGCGCCAGCACGGGGGCTCTGAACACCGGGGAGCTGTTTTTT
>TRBJ1-2|NA|TRBD1|TRBV6-1
CASSRDSLYGYTF
TGTGCCAGCAGCCGGGACAGTCTATATGGCTACACCTTC
>TRBJ1-1|NA|TRBD1|TRBV19
CASSTSSGTGLQNTEAFF
TGTGCCAGTAGTACCTCATCCGGGACAGGGCTTCAGAACACTGAAGCTTTCTTT
>TRBJ2-1|NA|NA|TRBV16
CASSLTLRSSYNEQFF
TGTGCCAGCAGCCTTACCTTACGGAGCTCCTACAATGAGCAGTTCTTC
>TRBJ2-7|NA|NA|TRBV6-2/TRBV6-3
CASSYSIRADLSATYEQYF
TGTGCCAGCAGTTACTCGATTCGTGCCGACCTCTCTGCGACCTACGAGCAGTACTTC